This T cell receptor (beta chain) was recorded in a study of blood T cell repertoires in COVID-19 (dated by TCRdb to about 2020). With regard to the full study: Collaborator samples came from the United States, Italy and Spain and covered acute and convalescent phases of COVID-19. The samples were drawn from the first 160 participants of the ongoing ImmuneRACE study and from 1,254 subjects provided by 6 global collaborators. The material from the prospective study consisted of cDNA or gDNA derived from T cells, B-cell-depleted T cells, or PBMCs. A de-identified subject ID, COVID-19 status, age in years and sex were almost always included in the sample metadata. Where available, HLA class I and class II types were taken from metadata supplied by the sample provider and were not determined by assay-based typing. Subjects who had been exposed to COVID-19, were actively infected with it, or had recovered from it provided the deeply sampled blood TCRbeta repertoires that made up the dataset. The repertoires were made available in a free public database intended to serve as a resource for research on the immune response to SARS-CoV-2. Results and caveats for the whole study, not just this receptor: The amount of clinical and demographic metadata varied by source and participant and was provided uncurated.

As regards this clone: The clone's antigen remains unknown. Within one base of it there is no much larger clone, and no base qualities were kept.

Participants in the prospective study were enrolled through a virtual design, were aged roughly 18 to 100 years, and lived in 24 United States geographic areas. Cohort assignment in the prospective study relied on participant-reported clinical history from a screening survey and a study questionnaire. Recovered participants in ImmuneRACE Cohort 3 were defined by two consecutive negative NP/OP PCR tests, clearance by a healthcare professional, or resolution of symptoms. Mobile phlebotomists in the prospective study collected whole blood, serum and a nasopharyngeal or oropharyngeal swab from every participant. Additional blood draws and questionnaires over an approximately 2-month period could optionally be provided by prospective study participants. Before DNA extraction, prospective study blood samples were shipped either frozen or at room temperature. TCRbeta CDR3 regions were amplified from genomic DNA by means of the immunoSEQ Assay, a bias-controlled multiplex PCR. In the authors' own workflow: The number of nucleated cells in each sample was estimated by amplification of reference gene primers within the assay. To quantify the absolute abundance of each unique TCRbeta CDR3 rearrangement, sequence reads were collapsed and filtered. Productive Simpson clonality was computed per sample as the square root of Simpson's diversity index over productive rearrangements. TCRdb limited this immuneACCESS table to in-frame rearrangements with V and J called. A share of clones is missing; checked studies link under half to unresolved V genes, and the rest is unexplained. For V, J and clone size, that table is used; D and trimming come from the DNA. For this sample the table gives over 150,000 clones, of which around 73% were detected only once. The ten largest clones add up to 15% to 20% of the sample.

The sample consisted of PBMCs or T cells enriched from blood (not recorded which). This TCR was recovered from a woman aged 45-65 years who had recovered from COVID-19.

The DNA sequence follows: TGTGCCACCGGAATAGGGGTGAATGAGCAGTTCTTC. Its protein is CATGIGVNEQFF. In this chain, TRBV10-3 is recombined with TRBJ2-1; the D gene is perhaps TRBD1, from 5 matching bases. Sequences ENHRY (CDR1) and SYGVKD (CDR2) are obtained from the germline V gene. Including the terminal cysteine and phenylalanine, the CDR3 comprises 12 residues. Only the CDR3 DNA is retained, 36 bases long and in frame from the first base. Cut back by 10 bases and 7 bases, the V and J ends lie 14 bases apart.